Sequencing of this TCR beta chain was carried out in a study of stem cell transplantation in POMP-related autoinflammatory disease. For this clone: Its antigen is as yet unknown.

PRAID combined immunodeficiency and autoinflammation. Study-level points and caveats: In PRAID patients, the number of distinct TRB V-J gene pairings was restricted.

The trim removed 4 bases at V and 1 base at J, leaving 6 bases unmatched. In germline, CDR1 is SEHNR, CDR2 FQNEAQ (reference sequence). The CDR3 consists of 15 residues. Libraries were prepared by immunoSEQ multiplex PCR; TCRdb keeps only in-frame clonotypes and omits some of them. The data contain 25,000 to 30,000 clones, roughly four fifths of them singletons. This receptor was taken from a human donor with POMP-related autoinflammation and immune dysregulation (PRAID). J is TRBJ1-1 and V is TRBV7-9, with 7 bases identical to TRBD1. The sample in question was CD4+ T cells from PBMCs, obtained before stem cell transplantation. CDR3 DNA sequence: TGTGCCAGCAGCTCGGGACAGCTTGGGAACACTGAAGCTTTCTTT. It translates to CASSSGQLGNTEAFF.